This is a list of T cell receptor beta chains from one sample in a study of blood T cell repertoires in COVID-19. Repertoires were generated with immunoSEQ multiplex PCR, while TCRdb's copy carries only in-frame clones and drops some. The sample contains about 320,000 clones, roughly 87% of which appear only once. The sequencing input was PBMCs or T cells enriched from blood (not recorded which). The origin of the receptors is a woman in her late teens or twenties who had recovered from COVID-19. The CDR3 runs from the conserved cysteine through the conserved F or W. The D gene is left open where the match is weak. The size of a clone is reported for some rows only, either as once, few or many, or as a class for expanded clones.

TRBJ1-6,TRBV15,NA,NA,CATSSRGTGDSPLHF,TGTGCCACCAGCAGCAGGGGTACTGGGGATTCACCCCTCCACTTT
TRBJ2-5,TRBV7-9,TRBD1,NA,CASSWTGAGGQYF,TGTGCCAGCAGCTGGACAGGGGCTGGGGGCCAGTACTTC
TRBJ2-5,TRBV7-2,NA,NA,CASSLNPGEETQYF,TGTGCCAGCAGCCTAAATCCCGGGGAAGAGACCCAGTACTTC
TRBJ1-3,TRBV7-6,NA,NA,CASSLARGAGNTIYF,TGTGCCAGCAGCTTAGCCCGGGGGGCTGGAAACACCATATATTTT
TRBJ2-1,TRBV18,NA,NA,CASSPTYGGSGDEQFF,TGTGCCAGCTCACCAACCTACGGGGGTTCTGGTGATGAGCAGTTCTTC
TRBJ1-2,TRBV4-3,TRBD1,NA,CASSQDFRQGYIYGYTF,TGCGCCAGCAGCCAAGACTTTCGACAGGGGTACATCTATGGCTACACCTTC
TRBJ1-1,TRBV6-4,NA,NA,CASRVDSMNTEAFF,TGTGCCAGCAGAGTTGACAGCATGAACACTGAAGCTTTCTTT
TRBJ2-1,TRBV7-8,TRBD2,NA,CASSLGAGVYNEQFF,TGTGCCAGCAGCTTAGGAGCGGGGGTTTACAATGAGCAGTTCTTC
TRBJ2-3,TRBV3-1/TRBV3-2,TRBD2,NA,CASSHLTGLAGGPTDTQYF,TGTGCCAGCAGCCACCTGACAGGACTAGCGGGAGGGCCCACAGATACGCAGTATTTT
TRBJ2-1,TRBV6-5,TRBD2,NA,CASRRLAGANEQFF,TGTGCCAGCAGACGACTAGCGGGAGCCAATGAGCAGTTCTTC
TRBJ1-6,TRBV5-1,NA,NA,CASSPDSYSPLHF,TGCGCCAGCAGCCCGGACAGTTATTCACCCCTCCACTTT
TRBJ2-2,TRBV29-1,NA,NA,CSVVRSYTGELFF,TGCAGCGTTGTAAGGAGTTACACCGGGGAGCTGTTTTTT
TRBJ1-1,TRBV4-3,NA,NA,CASSQGPPGDTEAFF,TGCGCCAGCAGCCAGGGGCCCCCTGGGGACACTGAAGCTTTCTTT
TRBJ2-1,TRBV4-3,TRBD2,NA,CASSQDTPGLAGVWEQFF,TGCGCCAGCAGCCAAGACACGCCAGGACTAGCGGGAGTCTGGGAGCAGTTCTTC
TRBJ1-4,TRBV4-3,TRBD1,NA,CASSQEQGAYEKLFF,TGCGCCAGCAGCCAAGAACAGGGGGCTTATGAAAAACTGTTTTTT
TRBJ2-1,TRBV5-6,TRBD2,once,CASSLRLAGRNEQFF,TGTGCCAGCAGCTTGAGGCTAGCGGGTAGAAATGAGCAGTTCTTC
TRBJ1-4,TRBV3-1/TRBV3-2,NA,NA,CASSQDLVCELFF,TGTGCCAGCAGCCAAGATTTGGTCTGCGAACTGTTTTTT
TRBJ2-7,TRBV2,NA,NA,CASNHLGADYEQYF,TGTGCCAGCAATCACCTAGGGGCGGACTACGAGCAGTACTTC
TRBJ2-7,TRBV11-2,NA,few,CASSLQGPYYEQYF,TGTGCCAGCAGCTTACAGGGCCCTTACTACGAGCAGTACTTC
TRBJ1-2,TRBV3-1/TRBV3-2,TRBD1,NA,CASSQEDRSYGYTF,TGTGCCAGCAGCCAAGAGGACAGGTCCTATGGCTACACCTTC
TRBJ2-5,TRBV14,TRBD2,NA,CASSPGLALETQYF,TGTGCCAGCAGCCCTGGACTAGCGCTTGAGACCCAGTACTTC
TRBJ2-7,TRBV15,TRBD1,NA,CATSRVPGTGFYEQYF,TGTGCCACCAGCAGGGTCCCTGGGACAGGCTTCTACGAGCAGTACTTC
TRBJ2-1,TRBV29-1,NA,NA,CSARDFFNNEQFF,TGCAGCGCCCGGGACTTCTTCAACAATGAGCAGTTCTTC
TRBJ1-1,TRBV7-2,TRBD1,NA,CASSFRGTGFNTEAFF,TGTGCCAGCAGCTTTAGGGGGACAGGGTTTAACACTGAAGCTTTCTTT
TRBJ2-3,TRBV11-2,NA,NA,CASSFPGELDTQYF,TGTGCCAGCAGCTTTCCGGGAGAACTAGATACGCAGTATTTT
TRBJ2-1,TRBV19,TRBD2,NA,CASSTRGLGLAGAMNEQFF,TGTGCCAGTAGTACCAGGGGACTGGGACTAGCGGGAGCTATGAATGAGCAGTTCTTC
TRBJ1-1,TRBV12-3/TRBV12-4,NA,few,CASSLPGGTEAFF,TGTGCCAGCAGTCTCCCCGGGGGGACTGAAGCTTTCTTT
TRBJ1-2,TRBV4-3,NA,NA,CASSQDPARRGYGYTF,TGCGCCAGCAGCCAAGATCCGGCCAGGCGTGGCTATGGCTACACCTTC
TRBJ2-1,TRBV6-5,NA,NA,CASSYSQGVNNEQFF,TGTGCCAGCAGTTACTCACAGGGAGTCAACAATGAGCAGTTCTTC
TRBJ1-1,TRBV9,NA,NA,CASSVGLILGGNTEAFF,TGTGCCAGCAGCGTAGGATTAATTTTGGGGGGGAACACTGAAGCTTTCTTT
TRBJ2-2,TRBV7-3,TRBD2,NA,CASSLAGTRAGELFF,TGTGCCAGCAGCTTGGCCGGGACTAGGGCCGGGGAGCTGTTTTTT
TRBJ1-1,TRBV28,NA,few,CASSPGVYAEAFF,TGTGCCAGCAGTCCAGGGGTGTACGCTGAAGCTTTCTTT
TRBJ1-3,TRBV5-5,TRBD1,few,CASSLSRGYLENTIYF,TGTGCCAGCAGCTTAAGCAGGGGGTATTTGGAAAACACCATATATTTT
TRBJ1-4,TRBV6-2/TRBV6-3,NA,NA,CASSFQGQPNEKLFF,TGTGCCAGCAGTTTCCAGGGACAACCTAATGAAAAACTGTTTTTT
TRBJ1-6,TRBV10-3,NA,once,CAIRETESSYNSPLHF,TGTGCCATCAGAGAGACAGAAAGCTCCTATAATTCACCCCTCCACTTT
TRBJ2-7,TRBV9,TRBD1,once,CASSVAQGDEQYF,TGTGCCAGCAGCGTAGCCCAGGGGGACGAGCAGTACTTC
TRBJ2-2,TRBV2,NA,NA,CASSEGLYTGELFF,TGTGCCAGCAGTGAAGGACTTTACACCGGGGAGCTGTTTTTT
TRBJ2-3,TRBV7-7,NA,NA,CASSFGRGDNTDTQYF,TGTGCCAGCAGCTTCGGCCGCGGGGATAACACAGATACGCAGTATTTT
TRBJ2-7,TRBV19,TRBD1,NA,CASSGQGGYEQYF,TGTGCCAGTAGTGGACAGGGAGGCTACGAGCAGTACTTC